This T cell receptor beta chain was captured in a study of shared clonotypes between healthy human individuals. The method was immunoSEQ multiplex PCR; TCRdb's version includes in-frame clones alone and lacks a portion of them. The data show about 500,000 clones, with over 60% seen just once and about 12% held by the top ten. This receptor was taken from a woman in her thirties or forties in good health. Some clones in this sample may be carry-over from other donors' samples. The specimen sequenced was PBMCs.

The CDR3 DNA reads TGTGCCAGCTCACCGAGTAGCGGGACTTCCTACGAGCAGTACTTC. Its protein is CASSPSSGTSYEQYF. V gene TRBV18 combines with J gene TRBJ2-7, with 8 bases matching TRBD2. V lost 3 bases, J lost 1 base, and 5 bases stayed unmatched. This CDR3 is 15 amino acids long. Germline values: CDR1 KGHSH, CDR2 LQKENI.